One sample yielded the 19 T cell receptor beta chains listed below, sequenced in a study of CD8+ T cells in alopecia areata. The authors extracted RNA and reverse transcribed it into cDNA as the sequencing template. TCRdb's copy holds only in-frame clones and misses some; the assay was immunoSEQ multiplex PCR. Among 200,000 to 250,000 clones listed, about three fifths were seen once. The sample's treatment: oral pan-JAK inhibitor, 5-10 mg twice daily. The specimen was CD4+ T cells sorted from blood, collected at week 4, from a patient treated with tofacitinib. The receptors come from a human donor with alopecia areata.

This chain connects TRBV7-2 to TRBJ2-3; maybe TRBD2 (6 bases). V gave up 5 bases and J gave up 3 bases, with 21 bases separating them. Germline lookup yields CDR1 SGHTA and CDR2 FQGNSA. CDR3 size: 17 residues. The CDR3 here is CASSPPRDFPATDTQYF. CDR3 bases: TGTGCCAGCAGCCCTCCGCGGGACTTCCCGGCTACAGATACGCAGTATTTT.

The chain joins TRBV28 to TRBJ1-2; no reliable D call. The germline V gene encodes CDR1 MDHEN and CDR2 SYDVKM. The germline V and J ends were trimmed by 4 bases and 4 bases, with 10 bases remaining between them. The CDR3 contains 13 residues. The CDR3 sequence is CASSSQTIYGYTF. In DNA, the CDR3 is TGTGCCAGCAGTTCCCAGACAATCTATGGCTACACCTTC.

The chain is built from TRBV7-2 and TRBJ1-1, with 8 nucleotides matching TRBD1. CDR1 and CDR2 (germline): SGHTA, FQGNSA. V was pared by 3 bases and J by 4 bases, with 7 bases of the junction left unmatched. The CDR3 covers 15 residues. CDR3 sequence reads: CASSFRGPGGTEAFF. CDR3 nucleotides: TGTGCCAGCAGCTTCAGGGGGCCCGGGGGCACTGAAGCTTTCTTT.

Only one count was recorded for this clone. V is TRBV29-1 and J is TRBJ2-7; D possibly corresponds to TRBD1 (7 bases). This CDR3 is built from 17 residues. Trimming cost V 4 bases and J 3 bases, with 25 bases left between them. Germline V gene sequence: CDR1 SQVTM, CDR2 ANQGSEA. CDR3 residues: CSVALSWTGPGLYEQYF. The CDR3, as DNA: TGCAGCGTTGCGCTCTCGTGGACAGGCCCGGGACTCTACGAGCAGTACTTC.

This sequence joins TRBV30 and TRBJ1-6; maybe TRBD1 (6 bases). Trimming stripped 1 base from V and 7 bases from J, with 14 bases between. The CDR3 runs to 15 residues. Per germline, CDR1 GTSNPN and CDR2 SVGIG (reference sequence). CDR3 region: CAWSAGGADNSPLHF. The CDR3 DNA sequence: TGTGCCTGGAGTGCCGGGGGCGCGGACAATTCACCCCTCCACTTT.

The chain links TRBV4-3 to TRBJ2-5; either TRBD1 or TRBD2 may supply D (5 bases each). Germline V lookup: CDR1 LGHNA, CDR2 YSLEER. V shed 2 bases and J shed 5 bases, with 15 bases lying between them. The CDR3 is 15 residues long. This CDR3 is CASSQTRGRRETQYF. CDR3 coding DNA: TGCGCCAGCAGCCAAACCCGGGGCCGACGGGAGACCCAGTACTTC.

This clone showed up just a few times. The chain is built from TRBV10-2 and TRBJ2-5; the D gene could be TRBD1 or TRBD2 (6 bases each). V was shortened by 7 bases and J by 5 bases, with 14 bases between the two germline ends. Germline CDR1 reads WSHSY; CDR2 reads SAAADI. The CDR3 is made up of 13 amino acids. The DNA for the CDR3 is TGCGCCAGCACTTGGGGGGCAGGGGAGACCCAGTACTTC. It codes for CASTWGAGETQYF.

This clone was recorded once. The V call is TRBV29-1, the J call TRBJ1-2; D not certain. Between the trimmed V and J ends, which lost 4 bases and 6 bases, there was a span of 12 bases. Germline CDR1 is SQVTM and CDR2 is ANQGSEA. The length of the CDR3 is 12 residues. Written as DNA, the CDR3 is TGCAGCGTTGTAGGGCAGGCGGATGGCTACACCTTC. It codes for CSVVGQADGYTF. Looking up the rest from reference TRBV29-1 and TRBJ1-2 gives the full variable domain: SAVISQKPSRDICQRGTSLTIQCQVDSQVTMMFWYRQQPGQSLTLIATANQGSEATYESGFVIDKFPISRPNLTFSTLTVSNMSPEDSSIYLCSVVGQADGYTFGSGTRLTVV.

CDR3 protein: CASSQDYGGSYEQYF. CDR3 nucleotide sequence: TGCGCCAGCAGCCAAGATTACGGCGGATCCTACGAGCAGTACTTC. The chain employs TRBV4-3 and TRBJ2-7; D not resolved. CDR1 is LGHNA and CDR2 is YSLEER in the germline V gene. The V gene lost 0 bases and the J gene lost 1 base, with 10 bases spanning the gap. The CDR3 length is 15 residues.

The chain employs TRBV5-1 and TRBJ2-1; 8 bases align to TRBD1. Germline V gene data show CDR1 as SGHRS and CDR2 as YFSETQ. This CDR3 comprises 16 residues. After removal of 3 bases from V and 0 bases from J, the junction contained 5 bases not matched to a gene. CDR3 coding DNA: TGCGCCAGCAGCTCCGGGACAGGAGACTCCTACAATGAGCAGTTCTTC. Translated, it gives CASSSGTGDSYNEQFF.

The V call is TRBV28, the J call TRBJ2-4; D possibly corresponds to TRBD1 (6 bases). The germline CDR1 and CDR2 sequences are MDHEN and SYDVKM. The CDR3 sequence is 15 residues long. V was cut by 6 bases and J by 6 bases, with 18 bases left in between. CDR3: CASSQPTGSGNIQYF. The CDR3 bases are TGTGCCAGCAGCCAACCTACAGGGTCGGGAAACATTCAGTACTTC.

The chain links TRBV4-3 to TRBJ1-4, with D unclear. V was pared by 1 base and J by 8 bases, with 5 bases between. Germline V gene data show CDR1 as LGHNA and CDR2 as YSLEER. This CDR3 has 12 amino acids. Here the CDR3 DNA reads TGCGCCAGCAGCCAAGGCCCCGAAAAACTGTTTTTT. It yields the protein CASSQGPEKLFF.

This chain links TRBV30 with TRBJ1-1; no definite D call. The CDR3 length is 14 residues. The ends were cut back, 7 bases at V and 0 bases at J, with 15 bases in the middle. Looked up from germline, CDR1 is GTSNPN and CDR2 is SVGIG (reference sequence). The CDR3 spells CAFPVGPLNTEAFF. The CDR3 bases are TGTGCCTTCCCGGTTGGTCCCTTGAACACTGAAGCTTTCTTT.

The chain's CDR3 is CSVAGSTEAFF. CDR3 sequence (DNA): TGCAGCGTTGCAGGGTCTACTGAAGCTTTCTTT. The chain is built from TRBV29-1 and TRBJ1-1, with a tentative D call TRBD1 (5 bases). V lost 4 bases, J lost 5 bases, and 8 bases lay in between. CDR1 and CDR2 from the germline V gene are SQVTM and ANQGSEA. The CDR3 is 11 residues long.

This rearrangement joins TRBV5-1 to TRBJ2-7, with D hard to call. Germline V gene sequence: CDR1 SGHRS, CDR2 YFSETQ. The CDR3 runs to 14 residues. The V gene lost 0 bases and the J gene lost 2 bases, with 9 bases spanning the gap. The CDR3 loop reads CASSLEPGPYEQYF. The CDR3 coding sequence is TGCGCCAGCAGCTTGGAGCCGGGTCCCTACGAGCAGTACTTC. Looking up the rest from reference TRBV5-1 and TRBJ2-7 gives the full variable domain: KAGVTQTPRYLIKTRGQQVTLSCSPISGHRSVSWYQQTPGQGLQFLFEYFSETQRNKGNFPGRFSGRQFSNSRSEMNVSTLELGDSALYLCASSLEPGPYEQYFGPGTRLTVT.

V and J are TRBV30 and TRBJ1-2; TRBD1 might be the D (5 bases). V was clipped by 1 base and J by 8 bases, with 14 bases between them. Germline V gives CDR1 GTSNPN, CDR2 SVGIG (reference sequence). CDR3 size: 13 residues. CDR3 amino acids: CAWSARAQGGYTF. CDR3 nucleotide sequence: TGTGCCTGGAGTGCCCGGGCCCAGGGAGGCTACACCTTC.

The chain employs TRBV7-9 and TRBJ2-5; 10 bases fit TRBD1. The CDR3 consists of 11 residues. Germline assignment: CDR1 SEHNR and CDR2 FQNEAQ (reference sequence). V gave up 5 bases and J gave up 13 bases; unmatched junction bases: 4. The CDR3 coding sequence is TGTGCCAGCAGCAGACAGGGGGCCTTGTACTTC. Translation gives CASSRQGALYF. Using reference TRBV7-9 and TRBJ2-5 for the parts outside the CDR3, the full variable domain is DTGVSQNPRHKITKRGQNVTFRCDPISEHNRLYWYRQTLGQGPEFLTYFQNEAQLEKSRLLSDRFSAERPKGSFSTLEIQRTEQGDSAMYLCASSRQGALYFGPGTRLLVL.

In nucleotides, the CDR3 is TGTGCTAGTAAGCGGGACACCGGGGAGCTGTTTTTT. Residues: CASKRDTGELFF. The rearrangement uses TRBV12-5 and TRBJ2-2; D perhaps matches TRBD2 (6 bases). Germline V lookup: CDR1 LGHNT, CDR2 FRNRAP. The CDR3 is 12 residues long. Between the trimmed V and J ends, which lost 8 bases and 3 bases, there was a span of 7 bases.

The chain carries TRBV15 and TRBJ2-7, with no clear D. The V end lost 1 base, the J end lost 2 bases, and 12 bases lay between the germline ends. CDR1 is LNHNV and CDR2 is YYDKDF in the germline V gene (reference sequence). This CDR3 contains 15 residues. CDR3 bases: TGTGCCACCAGCAGAGCGGCAGGTATGGCCTACGAGCAGTACTTC. Amino acids: CATSRAAGMAYEQYF. Full variable domain (remainder filled in from reference TRBV15 and TRBJ2-7): DAMVIQNPRYQVTQFGKPVTLSCSQTLNHNVMYWYQQKSSQAPKLLFHYYDKDFNNEADTPDNFQSRRPNTSFCFLDIRSPGLGDTAMYLCATSRAAGMAYEQYFGPGTRLTVT.